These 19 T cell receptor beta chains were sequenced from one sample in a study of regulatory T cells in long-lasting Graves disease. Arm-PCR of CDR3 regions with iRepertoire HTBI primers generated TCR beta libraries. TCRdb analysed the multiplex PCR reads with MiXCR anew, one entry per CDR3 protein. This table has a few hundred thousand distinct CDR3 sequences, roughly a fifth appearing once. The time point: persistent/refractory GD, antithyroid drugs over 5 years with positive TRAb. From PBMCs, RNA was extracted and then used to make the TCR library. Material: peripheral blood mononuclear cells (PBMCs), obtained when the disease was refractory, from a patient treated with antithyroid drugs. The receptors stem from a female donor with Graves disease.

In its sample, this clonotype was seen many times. CDR3 in amino acids: CSVVYGTGNYEQYF. The CDR3 bases are TGCAGCGTTGTTTACGGGACAGGGAACTACGAGCAGTACTTC. The chain combines TRBV29-1 with TRBJ2-7; TRBD1 matches 9 bases. V trimming: 4 bases; J trimming: 3 bases; junction bases outside the gene matches: 7. Germline V gene lookup returns CDR1 SQVTM and CDR2 ANQGSEA. The CDR3 contains 14 residues.

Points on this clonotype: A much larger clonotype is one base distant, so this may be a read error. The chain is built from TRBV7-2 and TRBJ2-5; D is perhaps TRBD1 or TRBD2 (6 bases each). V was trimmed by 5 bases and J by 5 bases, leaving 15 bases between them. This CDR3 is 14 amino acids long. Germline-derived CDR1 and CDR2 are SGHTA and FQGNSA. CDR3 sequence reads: CASSHGGGLETQYF. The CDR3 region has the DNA TGTGCCAGCAGCCACGGGGGCGGCCTGGAGACCCAGTACTTC.

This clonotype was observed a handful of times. The CDR3 bases are TGTGCCAGCAGCAACAGGGTTACGAACACCGGGGAGCTGTTTTTT. Protein product: CASSNRVTNTGELFF. This rearrangement joins TRBV6-1 to TRBJ2-2, with D perhaps matching TRBD1 (6 bases). Per the germline V gene, CDR1 is MNHNS and CDR2 is SASEGT. The length of the CDR3 is 15 residues. V lost 6 bases to trimming and J lost 0 bases, with 11 bases between them.

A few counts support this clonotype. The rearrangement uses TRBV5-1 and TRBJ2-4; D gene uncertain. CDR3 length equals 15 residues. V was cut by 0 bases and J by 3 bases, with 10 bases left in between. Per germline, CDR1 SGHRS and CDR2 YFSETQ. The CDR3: CASSLGSLGKNIQYF. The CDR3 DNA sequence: TGCGCCAGCAGCTTGGGTTCGCTGGGCAAAAACATTCAGTACTTC.

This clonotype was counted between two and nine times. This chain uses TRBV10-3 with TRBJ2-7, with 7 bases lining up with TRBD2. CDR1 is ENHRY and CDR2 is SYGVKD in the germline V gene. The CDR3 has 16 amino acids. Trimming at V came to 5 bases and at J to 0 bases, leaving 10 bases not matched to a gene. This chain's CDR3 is CAISWGEGSRSYEQYF. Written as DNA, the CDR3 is TGTGCCATCAGTTGGGGGGAGGGATCTCGCTCCTACGAGCAGTACTTC.

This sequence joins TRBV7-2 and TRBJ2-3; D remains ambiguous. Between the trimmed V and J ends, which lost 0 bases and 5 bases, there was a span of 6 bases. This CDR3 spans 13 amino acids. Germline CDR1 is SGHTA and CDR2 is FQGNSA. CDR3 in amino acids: CASSLAPGDTQYF. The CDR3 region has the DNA TGTGCCAGCAGCTTAGCGCCGGGAGATACGCAGTATTTT.

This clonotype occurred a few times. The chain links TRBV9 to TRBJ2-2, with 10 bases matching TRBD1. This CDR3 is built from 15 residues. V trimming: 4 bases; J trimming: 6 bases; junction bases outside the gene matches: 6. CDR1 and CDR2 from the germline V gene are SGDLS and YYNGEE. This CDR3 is CASSSTGGAAGELFF. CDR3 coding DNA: TGTGCCAGCAGCTCGACAGGGGGCGCCGCCGGGGAGCTGTTTTTT.

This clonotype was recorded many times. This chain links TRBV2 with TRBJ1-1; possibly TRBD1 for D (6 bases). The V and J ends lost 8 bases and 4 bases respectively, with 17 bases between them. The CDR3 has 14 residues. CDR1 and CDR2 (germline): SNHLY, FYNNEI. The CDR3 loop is CASRFEGVSTEAFF. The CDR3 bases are TGTGCCAGCCGATTTGAGGGGGTGAGCACTGAAGCTTTCTTT.

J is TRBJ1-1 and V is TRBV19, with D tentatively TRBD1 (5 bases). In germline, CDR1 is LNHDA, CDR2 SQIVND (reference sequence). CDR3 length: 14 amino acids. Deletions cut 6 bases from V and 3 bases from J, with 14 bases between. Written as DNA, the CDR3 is TGTGCCAGTAGGACTCTCCGGGGGGACACTGAAGCTTTCTTT. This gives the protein CASRTLRGDTEAFF.

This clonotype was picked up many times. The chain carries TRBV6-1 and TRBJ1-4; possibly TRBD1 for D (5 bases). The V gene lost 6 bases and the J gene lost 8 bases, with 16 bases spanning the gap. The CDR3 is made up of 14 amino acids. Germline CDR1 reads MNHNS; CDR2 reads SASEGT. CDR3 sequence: CASRTQGDMEKLFF. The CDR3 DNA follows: TGTGCCAGCAGGACTCAGGGAGATATGGAAAAACTGTTTTTT.

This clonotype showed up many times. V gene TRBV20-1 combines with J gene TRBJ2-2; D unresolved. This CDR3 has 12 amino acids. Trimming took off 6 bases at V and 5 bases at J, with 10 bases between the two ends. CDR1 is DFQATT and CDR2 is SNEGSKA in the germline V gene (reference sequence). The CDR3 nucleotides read TGCAGTGCATTTACAGAGACCGGGGAGCTGTTTTTT. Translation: CSAFTETGELFF.

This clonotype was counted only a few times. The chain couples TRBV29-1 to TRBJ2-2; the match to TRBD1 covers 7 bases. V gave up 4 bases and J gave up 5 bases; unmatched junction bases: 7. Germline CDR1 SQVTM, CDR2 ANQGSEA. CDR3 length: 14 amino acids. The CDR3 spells CSVGDSTSTGELFF. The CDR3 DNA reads TGCAGCGTTGGGGACAGTACTTCAACCGGGGAGCTGTTTTTT.

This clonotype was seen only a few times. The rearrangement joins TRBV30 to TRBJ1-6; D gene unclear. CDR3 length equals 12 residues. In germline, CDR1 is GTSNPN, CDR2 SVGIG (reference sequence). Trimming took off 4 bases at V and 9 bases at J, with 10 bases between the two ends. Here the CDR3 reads CAWKQTSSPLHF. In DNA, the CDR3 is TGTGCCTGGAAACAGACCTCTTCACCCCTCCACTTT.

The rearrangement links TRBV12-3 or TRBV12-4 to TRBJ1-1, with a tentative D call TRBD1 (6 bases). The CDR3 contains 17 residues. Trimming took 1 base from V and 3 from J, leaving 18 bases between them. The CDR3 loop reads CASSLGAGAGYDTEAFF. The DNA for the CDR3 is TGTGCCAGCAGTTTAGGGGCGGGGGCGGGGTATGACACTGAAGCTTTCTTT.

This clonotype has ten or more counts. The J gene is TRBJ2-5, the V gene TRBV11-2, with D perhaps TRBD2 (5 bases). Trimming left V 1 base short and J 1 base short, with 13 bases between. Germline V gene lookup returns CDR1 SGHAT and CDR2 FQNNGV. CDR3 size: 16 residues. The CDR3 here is CASSLGLRGIQETQYF. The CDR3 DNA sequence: TGTGCCAGCAGCTTAGGTCTACGGGGTATCCAAGAGACCCAGTACTTC.

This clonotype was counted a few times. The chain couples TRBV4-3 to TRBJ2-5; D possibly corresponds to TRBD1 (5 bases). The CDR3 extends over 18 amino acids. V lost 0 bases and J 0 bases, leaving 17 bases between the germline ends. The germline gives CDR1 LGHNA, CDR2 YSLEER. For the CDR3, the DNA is TGCGCCAGCAGCCAAGATTGGGCAGGGTATCACTACCAAGAGACCCAGTACTTC. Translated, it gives CASSQDWAGYHYQETQYF.

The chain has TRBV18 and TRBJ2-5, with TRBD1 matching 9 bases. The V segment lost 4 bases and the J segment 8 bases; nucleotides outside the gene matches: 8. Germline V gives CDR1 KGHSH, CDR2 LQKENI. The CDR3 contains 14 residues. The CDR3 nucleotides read TGTGCCAGCTCACTGGTACAGGGGGCGGAAACCCAGTACTTC. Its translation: CASSLVQGAETQYF.

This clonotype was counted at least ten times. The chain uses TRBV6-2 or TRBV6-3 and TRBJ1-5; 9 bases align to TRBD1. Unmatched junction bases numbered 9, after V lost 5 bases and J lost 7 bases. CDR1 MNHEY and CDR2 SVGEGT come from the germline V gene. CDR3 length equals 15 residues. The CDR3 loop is CASSRTGAVFQPQHF. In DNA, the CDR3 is TGTGCCAGCAGTCGGACAGGGGCAGTTTTCCAGCCCCAGCATTTT.

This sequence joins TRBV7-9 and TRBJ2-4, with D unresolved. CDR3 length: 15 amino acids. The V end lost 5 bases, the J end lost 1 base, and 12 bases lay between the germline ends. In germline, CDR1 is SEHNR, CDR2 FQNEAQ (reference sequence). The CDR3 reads CASSKDTEAKNIQYF. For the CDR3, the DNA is TGTGCCAGCAGCAAAGACACGGAGGCCAAAAACATTCAGTACTTC.